The following is a T cell receptor beta chain sequence with its context. As yet, its antigen is unknown. In the PCR, 60 Vbeta and 13 Jbeta primers were used. Repertoires were generated with immunoSEQ multiplex PCR, while TCRdb's copy carries only in-frame clones and drops some. The sample yields 130,000 or so clones, about 80% seen once. This sample is part of a study of cytomegalovirus exposure and HLA in healthy donors. Study-wide points: Rarity held for most TCR sequences, but there were some public TCRs that occurred in many donors.

CDR1 and CDR2 (germline): SGHNT, YYREEE (reference sequence). This CDR3 comprises 17 residues. The ends were cut back, 0 bases at V and 1 base at J, with 13 bases in the middle. Sequenced material: PBMCs. The chain recombines TRBV5-4 with TRBJ2-2; D gene uncertain. This sequence was found in a man aged 40-50 years in good health and CMV-seronegative. CDR3 amino acids: CASSLASSGWNTGELFF. CDR3 sequence (DNA): TGTGCCAGCAGCTTGGCGTCCTCAGGTTGGAACACCGGGGAGCTGTTTTTT.